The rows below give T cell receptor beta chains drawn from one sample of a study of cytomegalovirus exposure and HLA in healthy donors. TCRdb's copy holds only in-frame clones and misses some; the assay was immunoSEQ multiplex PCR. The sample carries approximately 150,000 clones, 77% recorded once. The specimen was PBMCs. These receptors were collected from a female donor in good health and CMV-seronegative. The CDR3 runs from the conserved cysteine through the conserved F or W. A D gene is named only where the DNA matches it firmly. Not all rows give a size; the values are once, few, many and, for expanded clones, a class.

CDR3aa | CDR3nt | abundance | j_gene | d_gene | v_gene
CSVDGGPSYEQYF | TGCAGCGTTGACGGAGGTCCCTCCTACGAGCAGTACTTC | NA | TRBJ2-7 | NA | TRBV29-1
CASSISGSSQPQHF | TGTGCCAGTAGTATTTCGGGATCGTCTCAGCCCCAGCATTTT | NA | TRBJ1-5 | NA | TRBV19
CASSLKRAAGEELNTEAFF | TGTGCCAGCAGCTTAAAAAGGGCAGCAGGGGAAGAATTAAACACTGAAGCTTTCTTT | few | TRBJ1-1 | NA | TRBV7-8
CASSPGGGNYGYTF | TGTGCCAGCTCACCAGGCGGCGGTAACTATGGCTACACCTTC | NA | TRBJ1-2 | NA | TRBV18
CASSPGGSGNTIYF | TGTGCCAGCAGCCCCGGGGGGTCTGGAAACACCATATATTTT | NA | TRBJ1-3 | NA | TRBV7-3
CASSTDRRSQHF | TGTGCCAGTAGTACCGACAGAAGATCCCAGCATTTT | NA | TRBJ1-5 | NA | TRBV19
CASSLGGGFSGYTF | TGTGCCAGCAGCTTAGGTGGAGGCTTTTCTGGCTACACCTTC | NA | TRBJ1-2 | NA | TRBV7-8
CASSRGISRGLLNTEAFF | TGTGCCAGTAGTAGGGGAATATCGCGGGGGCTTCTGAACACTGAAGCTTTCTTT | NA | TRBJ1-1 | NA | TRBV19
CASSQLGQGSLDTEAFF | TGTGCCAGCAGCCAGCTCGGACAGGGCTCGTTGGACACTGAAGCTTTCTTT | NA | TRBJ1-1 | TRBD1 | TRBV14
CASSLAGGNTIYF | TGCGCCAGCAGCCTGGCGGGGGGAAACACCATATATTTT | NA | TRBJ1-3 | NA | TRBV5-1
CASSSGTSGREQFF | TGTGCCAGCAGCTCCGGGACTAGCGGCCGTGAGCAGTTCTTC | NA | TRBJ2-1 | TRBD2 | TRBV7-3
CASSLTSGGAWETQYF | TGCGCCAGCAGCTTGACTAGCGGGGGGGCATGGGAGACCCAGTACTTC | NA | TRBJ2-5 | TRBD2 | TRBV5-1
CASSMVGQTTNYGYTF | TGTGCCAGTAGTATGGTTGGACAGACAACTAACTATGGCTACACCTTC | NA | TRBJ1-2 | NA | TRBV19
CASSPGGIAPQETQYF | TGTGCCAGCAGCCCAGGGGGGATCGCTCCTCAAGAGACCCAGTACTTC | once | TRBJ2-5 | NA | TRBV7-8
CASKPLSGRATPSADTQYF | TGTGCCAGCAAACCCCTTAGCGGGAGGGCTACACCGTCTGCAGATACGCAGTATTTT | NA | TRBJ2-3 | TRBD2 | TRBV2
CASRGRGPYEQYF | TGTGCCAGCAGGGGGCGGGGTCCCTACGAGCAGTACTTC | NA | TRBJ2-7 | NA | TRBV7-9
CASSSFKQGYEQYF | TGTGCCAGCAGCTCCTTTAAACAGGGTTACGAGCAGTACTTC | NA | TRBJ2-7 | NA | TRBV11-2
CATSRDHGAGGNTGELFF | TGTGCCACCAGCAGAGATCACGGGGCGGGGGGGAACACCGGGGAGCTGTTTTTT | NA | TRBJ2-2 | TRBD2 | TRBV15
CASSMGGYGYTF | TGTGCCAGCAGCATGGGAGGCTATGGCTACACCTTC | NA | TRBJ1-2 | NA | TRBV28
CASSDSWAPNYNEQFF | TGTGCCAGCAGTGACTCTTGGGCGCCGAACTACAATGAGCAGTTCTTC | NA | TRBJ2-1 | NA | TRBV6-4
CASSLNFRSDEQYF | TGTGCCAGCAGCTTAAATTTCAGGTCGGACGAGCAGTACTTC | NA | TRBJ2-7 | NA | TRBV11-2
CASSPLQRLETQYF | TGCGCCAGCAGCCCCCTCCAGCGGCTGGAGACCCAGTACTTC | once | TRBJ2-5 | NA | TRBV4-1
CASRGGDRVQPQHF | TGTGCCAGCCGAGGCGGGGATCGGGTGCAGCCCCAGCATTTT | NA | TRBJ1-5 | NA | TRBV6-1
CASSRGSGLYGYTF | TGTGCCAGCAGTAGGGGGAGCGGACTCTATGGCTACACCTTC | NA | TRBJ1-2 | NA | TRBV6-5
CASSFTGQGQNTEAFF | TGTGCCAGCAGCTTTACAGGACAGGGTCAGAACACTGAAGCTTTCTTT | few | TRBJ1-1 | TRBD1 | TRBV9
CASSLGGNSPLHF | TGTGCCAGCAGTTTAGGCGGCAATTCACCCCTCCACTTT | NA | TRBJ1-6 | NA | TRBV27
CASSAAGGAYEQYF | TGTGCCAGCAGTGCAGCGGGGGGTGCCTACGAGCAGTACTTC | once | TRBJ2-7 | TRBD2 | TRBV2
CASSPGTGFYTQYF | TGTGCCAGCAGTCCCGGGACAGGGTTCTATACGCAGTATTTT | NA | TRBJ2-3 | TRBD1 | TRBV11-2
CASSLDPQGAYDEQFF | TGCGCCAGCAGCTTGGATCCACAGGGGGCGTACGATGAGCAGTTCTTC | NA | TRBJ2-1 | TRBD1 | TRBV5-1
CASSPGQEYNEQFF | TGCGCCAGCAGCCCGGGACAGGAATACAATGAGCAGTTCTTC | NA | TRBJ2-1 | TRBD1 | TRBV10-1
CASSWTGGEQFF | TGTGCCAGCAGTTGGACAGGGGGTGAGCAGTTCTTC | NA | TRBJ2-1 | TRBD1 | TRBV27
CASSSDTGKANTEAFF | TGCGCCAGCAGCTCCGACACCGGGAAAGCGAACACTGAAGCTTTCTTT | NA | TRBJ1-1 | NA | TRBV5-1
CASREGTGHNSPLHF | TGTGCCAGCCGGGAAGGGACAGGGCATAATTCACCCCTCCACTTT | NA | TRBJ1-6 | TRBD1 | TRBV5-4
CASSEGWLALLGEQYF | TGTGCCAGCAGCGAGGGGTGGCTAGCGCTACTTGGGGAGCAGTACTTC | NA | TRBJ2-7 | NA | TRBV2
CASSLAQEYGYTF | TGCGCCAGCAGCTTGGCGCAAGAGTATGGCTACACCTTC | NA | TRBJ1-2 | NA | TRBV5-1
CASSVAFHNEQFF | TGTGCCAGCAGCGTAGCCTTCCACAATGAGCAGTTCTTC | few | TRBJ2-1 | NA | TRBV9
CASSEAGAGYNEQFF | TGTGCCAGCAGTGAGGCTGGGGCAGGTTACAATGAGCAGTTCTTC | NA | TRBJ2-1 | NA | TRBV6-4
CASGADRGRDGYTF | TGTGCCAGCGGCGCAGACAGGGGTCGCGATGGCTACACCTTC | NA | TRBJ1-2 | TRBD1 | TRBV6-1
CASSPSGESHEQYF | TGTGCCAGCTCTCCCTCGGGGGAGTCCCACGAGCAGTACTTC | NA | TRBJ2-7 | NA | TRBV6-1
CASSTGTRGGEQFF | TGTGCCAGTAGTACCGGGACTAGAGGGGGTGAGCAGTTCTTC | NA | TRBJ2-1 | TRBD2 | TRBV19
CASTGVTGYTEAFF | TGTGCCAGCACCGGTGTAACAGGGTACACTGAAGCTTTCTTT | NA | TRBJ1-1 | NA | TRBV25-1
CASSQVTRPSSGANVLTF | TGTGCCAGCAGCCAAGTAACCAGGCCCAGCTCTGGGGCCAACGTCCTGACTTTC | NA | TRBJ2-6 | NA | TRBV4-2
CASSFPEFFGYTF | TGTGCCAGCAGTTTCCCGGAGTTCTTTGGCTACACCTTC | few | TRBJ1-2 | NA | TRBV6-6
CASSLTGRLVGSNQPQHF | TGTGCCAGCAGTTTGACAGGGAGGTTGGTCGGGAGCAATCAGCCCCAGCATTTT | NA | TRBJ1-5 | TRBD1 | TRBV28
CASSIGQTISGNTIYF | TGTGCCAGCAGCATCGGACAGACGATCTCTGGAAACACCATATATTTT | NA | TRBJ1-3 | NA | TRBV5-4
CASSVEGTGGFVGSGANVLTF | TGTGCCAGCAGCGTAGAGGGGACAGGGGGCTTCGTTGGCTCTGGGGCCAACGTCCTGACTTTC | NA | TRBJ2-6 | TRBD1 | TRBV9
CASSYKGLQETQYF | TGTGCCAGCAGCTACAAGGGGTTGCAAGAGACCCAGTACTTC | few | TRBJ2-5 | NA | TRBV7-2
CASSSRQGILGDTIYF | TGTGCCAGCAGCAGCAGACAGGGTATCCTAGGAGACACCATATATTTT | NA | TRBJ1-3 | TRBD1 | TRBV7-6
CASRTPGKGAGAKNIQYF | TGTGCCAGTAGAACCCCGGGAAAGGGGGCCGGAGCCAAAAACATTCAGTACTTC | NA | TRBJ2-4 | TRBD1 | TRBV19
CASSPRYAGGGGGYTF | TGTGCCAGCAGCCCACGTTACGCGGGTGGGGGGGGAGGCTACACCTTC | NA | TRBJ1-2 | NA | TRBV9
CASSLEVASGGMETQYF | TGTGCCAGCAGCTTGGAGGTGGCTAGCGGGGGGATGGAGACCCAGTACTTC | once | TRBJ2-5 | TRBD2 | TRBV5-6